This T cell receptor beta chain was documented in a study of high-grade serous ovarian cancer treatment subgroups. Study observations and caveats: Clonal relatedness tracked neoantigen level, and by trend copy number and mutation load. Without spatial data, bulk sequencing limits insight into HGSC tumor diversity.

Tumor samples were obtained before definitive surgery or chemotherapy. With respect to this clone: Its target is not known.

Some clones are missing from TCRdb's copy, which holds only in-frame ones; the method was immunoSEQ multiplex PCR. The profile covers just over 950 clones, with roughly three quarters appearing a single time and 7% to 9.5% taken by the ten largest. Sequenced input: tumor tissue. The sequence was obtained from a human donor with high-grade serous ovarian cancer.

CDR3 region: CASSVEAETHNEQFF. CDR3 coding DNA: TGTGCCAGCAGCGTCGAAGCGGAAACTCACAATGAGCAGTTCTTC. This chain connects TRBV9 to TRBJ2-1, with TRBD2 as a possible D gene (5 bases). The CDR3 is 15 amino acids. CDR1 SGDLS and CDR2 YYNGEE come from the germline V gene. V was cut by 2 bases and J by 5 bases, with 14 bases left in between.